Here is one TCR beta chain with its context. The target antigen is unknown. These data originate in a study of blood T cells in healthy people across ages. Background on the study: Per two T cells, template switching captured roughly one barcoded beta molecule.

Findings and limits, study-wide: Both higher diversity and more naive CD4+ cells marked long-lived donors when set against aged donors. With age, beta diversity per million T cells declined roughly linearly, significantly by approximately 40.

Researchers collected ten milliliters of peripheral blood from every single donor. Alongside a J-beta primer mix, a sample-barcoded 5' primer served in a second PCR lasting about 6 to 12 cycles. TCRdb re-analysed the 5' RACE reads in MiXCR, keeping a single row per CDR3 protein. The sample records roughly 680,000 distinct CDR3 sequences, 20% to 25% being singletons. The CDR3 totals 15 residues. Germline CDR1 is SGHTA and CDR2 is FQGNSA. V lost 1 base and J lost 0, with 7 bases in between. The chain links TRBV7-2 to TRBJ1-3; D call uncertain. The specimen sequenced was blood. This receptor was identified in a man in his 70s in good health. CDR3 in amino acids: CASSLEVSSGNTIYF. The CDR3 DNA reads TGTGCCAGCAGCTTAGAAGTGAGCTCTGGAAACACCATATATTTT. Based on the CDR3 plus reference TRBV7-2 and TRBJ1-3, the full variable domain is GAGVSQSPSNKVTEKGKDVELRCDPISGHTALYWYRQSLGQGLEFLIYFQGNSAPDKSGLPSDRFSAERTGGSVSTLTIQRTQQEDSAVYLCASSLEVSSGNTIYFGEGSWLTVV.